The present TCR beta chain was sequenced within a study of control samples from healthy donors and cancer patients. Germline V CDR1 and CDR2: SGHAT, FQNNGV. The CDR3 spans 16 residues. V gave up 1 base and J gave up 2 bases; unmatched junction bases: 6. Sequenced by immunoSEQ multiplex PCR; TCRdb stores in-frame clones only, minus some. The sample has 150,000 or so clones, around 95% seen once; the top ten hold under 8.5%. V gene TRBV11-2 combines with J gene TRBJ2-7; TRBD2 aligns across 9 bases. Sequenced: blood. This receptor was obtained from a middle-aged woman in good health. CDR3 nucleotides: TGTGCCAGCAGCTTAGGAGGCCGCGGGAGGGCCTACGAGCAGTACTTC. As protein: CASSLGGRGRAYEQYF.